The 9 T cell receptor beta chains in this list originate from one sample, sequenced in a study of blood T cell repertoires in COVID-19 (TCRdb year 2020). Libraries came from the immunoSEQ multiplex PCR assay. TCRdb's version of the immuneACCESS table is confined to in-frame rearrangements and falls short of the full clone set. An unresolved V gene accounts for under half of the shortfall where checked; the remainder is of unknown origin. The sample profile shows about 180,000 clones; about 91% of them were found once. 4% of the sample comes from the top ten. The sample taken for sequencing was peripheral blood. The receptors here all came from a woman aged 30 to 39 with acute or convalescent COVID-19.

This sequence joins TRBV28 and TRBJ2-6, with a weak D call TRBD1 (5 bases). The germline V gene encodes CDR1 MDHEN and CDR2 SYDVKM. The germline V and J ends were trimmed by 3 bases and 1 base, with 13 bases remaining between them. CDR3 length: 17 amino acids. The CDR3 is CASSFATRASGANVLTF. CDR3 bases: TGTGCCAGCAGTTTCGCAACCAGGGCATCTGGGGCCAACGTCCTGACTTTC.

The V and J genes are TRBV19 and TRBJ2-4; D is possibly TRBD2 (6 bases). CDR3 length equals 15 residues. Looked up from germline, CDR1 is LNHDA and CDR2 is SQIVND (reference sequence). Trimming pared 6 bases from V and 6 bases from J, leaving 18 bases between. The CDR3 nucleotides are TGTGCCAGTAGAAACAGCCCCGGGAGCGGAAACATTCAGTACTTC. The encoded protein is CASRNSPGSGNIQYF.

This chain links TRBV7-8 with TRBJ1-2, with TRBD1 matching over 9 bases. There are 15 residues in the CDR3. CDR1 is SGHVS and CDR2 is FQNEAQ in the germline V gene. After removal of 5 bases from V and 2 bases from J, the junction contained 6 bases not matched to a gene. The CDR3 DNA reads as TGTGCCAGCAGCCCTGCCGGGACAGGGAACTATGGCTACACCTTC. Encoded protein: CASSPAGTGNYGYTF.

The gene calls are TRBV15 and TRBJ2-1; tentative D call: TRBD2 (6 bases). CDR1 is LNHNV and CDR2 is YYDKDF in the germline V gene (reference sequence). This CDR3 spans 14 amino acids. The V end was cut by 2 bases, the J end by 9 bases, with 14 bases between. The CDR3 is CATSRNILAGEQFF. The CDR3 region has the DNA TGTGCCACCAGCAGAAATATACTAGCCGGTGAGCAGTTCTTC.

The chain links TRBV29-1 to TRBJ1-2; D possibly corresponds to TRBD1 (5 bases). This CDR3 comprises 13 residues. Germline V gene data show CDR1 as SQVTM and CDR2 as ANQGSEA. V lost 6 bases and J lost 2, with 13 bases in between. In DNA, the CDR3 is TGCAGCGTCAGGGCGTTTGAGAACTATGGCTACACCTTC. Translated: CSVRAFENYGYTF.

The CDR3 loop reads CASSLGRGNEQFF. The DNA of the CDR3 is TGTGCCAGCAGCTTAGGCCGGGGGAATGAGCAGTTCTTC. V is TRBV13 and J is TRBJ2-1; a possible D gene is TRBD2 (6 bases). Trimming cost V 0 bases and J 7 bases, with 7 bases left between them. The CDR3 has 13 amino acids. The germline CDR1 and CDR2 sequences are PRHDT and FYEKMQ (reference sequence).

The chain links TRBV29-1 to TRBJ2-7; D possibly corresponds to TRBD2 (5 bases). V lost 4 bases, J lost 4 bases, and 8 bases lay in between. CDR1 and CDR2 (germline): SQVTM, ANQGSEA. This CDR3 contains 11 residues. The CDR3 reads CSVVGVYEQYF. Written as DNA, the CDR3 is TGCAGCGTTGTCGGGGTGTACGAGCAGTACTTC.

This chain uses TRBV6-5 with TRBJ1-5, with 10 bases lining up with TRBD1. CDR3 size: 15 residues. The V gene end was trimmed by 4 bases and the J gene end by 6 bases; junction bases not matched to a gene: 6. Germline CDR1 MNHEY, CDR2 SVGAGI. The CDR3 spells CASSSGTGVSQPQHF. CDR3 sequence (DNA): TGTGCCAGCAGTTCCGGGACAGGGGTCAGTCAGCCCCAGCATTTT.

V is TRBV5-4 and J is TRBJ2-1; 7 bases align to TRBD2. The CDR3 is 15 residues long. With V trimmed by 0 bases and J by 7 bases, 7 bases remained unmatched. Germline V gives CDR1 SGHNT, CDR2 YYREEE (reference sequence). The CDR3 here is CASSLEETSWNEQFF. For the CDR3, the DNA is TGTGCCAGCAGCTTGGAGGAGACTAGCTGGAATGAGCAGTTCTTC.